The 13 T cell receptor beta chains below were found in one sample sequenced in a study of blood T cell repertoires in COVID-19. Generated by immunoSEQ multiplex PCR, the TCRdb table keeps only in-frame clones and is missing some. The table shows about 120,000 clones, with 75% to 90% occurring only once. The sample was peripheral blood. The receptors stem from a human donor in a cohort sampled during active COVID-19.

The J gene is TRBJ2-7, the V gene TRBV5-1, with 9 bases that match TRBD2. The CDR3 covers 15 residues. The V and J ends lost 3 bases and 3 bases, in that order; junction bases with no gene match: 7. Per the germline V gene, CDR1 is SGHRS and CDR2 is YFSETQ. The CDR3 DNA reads TGCGCCAGCAGCTCCGACGCGGGAGGGCTCTACGAGCAGTACTTC. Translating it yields CASSSDAGGLYEQYF.

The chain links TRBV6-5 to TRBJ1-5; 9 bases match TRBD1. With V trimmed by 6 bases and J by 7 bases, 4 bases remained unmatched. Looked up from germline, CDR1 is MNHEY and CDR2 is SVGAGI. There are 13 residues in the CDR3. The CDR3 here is CASRRDRVQPQHF. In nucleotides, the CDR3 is TGTGCCAGCAGGCGGGACAGGGTCCAGCCCCAGCATTTT.

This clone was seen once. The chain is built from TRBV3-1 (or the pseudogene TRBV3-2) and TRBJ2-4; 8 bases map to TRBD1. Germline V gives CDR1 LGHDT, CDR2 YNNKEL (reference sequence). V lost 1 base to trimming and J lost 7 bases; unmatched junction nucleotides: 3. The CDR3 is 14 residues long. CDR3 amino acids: CASSQAGGGNIQYF. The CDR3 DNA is TGTGCCAGCAGCCAAGCAGGGGGCGGGAACATTCAGTACTTC.

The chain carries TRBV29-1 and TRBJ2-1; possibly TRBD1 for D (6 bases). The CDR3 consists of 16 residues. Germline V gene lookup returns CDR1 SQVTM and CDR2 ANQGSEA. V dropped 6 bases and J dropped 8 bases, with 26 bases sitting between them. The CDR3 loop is CSVSDRPGSQGDEQFF. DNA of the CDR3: TGCAGCGTCAGTGACAGGCCTGGCTCACAAGGGGATGAGCAGTTCTTC.

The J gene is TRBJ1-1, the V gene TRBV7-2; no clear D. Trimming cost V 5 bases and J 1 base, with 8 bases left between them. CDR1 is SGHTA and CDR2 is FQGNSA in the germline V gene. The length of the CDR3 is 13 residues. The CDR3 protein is CASSMEANTEAFF. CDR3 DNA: TGTGCCAGCAGCATGGAGGCGAACACTGAAGCTTTCTTT. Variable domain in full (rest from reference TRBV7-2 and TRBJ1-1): GAGVSQSPSNKVTEKGKDVELRCDPISGHTALYWYRQSLGQGLEFLIYFQGNSAPDKSGLPSDRFSAERTGGSVSTLTIQRTQQEDSAVYLCASSMEANTEAFFGQGTRLTVV.

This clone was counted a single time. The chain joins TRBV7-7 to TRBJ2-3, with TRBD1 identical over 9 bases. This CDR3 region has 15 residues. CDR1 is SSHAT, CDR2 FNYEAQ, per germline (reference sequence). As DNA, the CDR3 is TGTGCTAGCGCCTCCGGGACAGGGAGCACAGATACGCAGTATTTT. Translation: CASASGTGSTDTQYF.

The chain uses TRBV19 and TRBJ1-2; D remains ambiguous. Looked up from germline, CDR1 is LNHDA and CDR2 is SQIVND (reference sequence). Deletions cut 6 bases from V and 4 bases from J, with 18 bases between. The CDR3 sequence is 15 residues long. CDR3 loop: CASSPLGDVGYGYTF. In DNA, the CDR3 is TGTGCCAGTAGCCCCCTCGGAGACGTGGGCTATGGCTACACCTTC.

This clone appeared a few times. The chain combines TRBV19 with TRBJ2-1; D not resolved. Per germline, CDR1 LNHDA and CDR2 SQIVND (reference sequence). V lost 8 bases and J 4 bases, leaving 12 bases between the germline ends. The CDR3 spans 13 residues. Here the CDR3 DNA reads TGTGCCAGTGCTTCAGTGGCTTACAATGAGCAGTTCTTC. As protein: CASASVAYNEQFF.

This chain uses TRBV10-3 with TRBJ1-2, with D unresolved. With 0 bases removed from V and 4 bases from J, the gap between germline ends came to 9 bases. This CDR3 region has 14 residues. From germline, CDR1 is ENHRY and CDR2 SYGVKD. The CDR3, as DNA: TGTGCCATCAGTGAGTCAAGCCAAAGCTATGGCTACACCTTC. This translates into CAISESSQSYGYTF.

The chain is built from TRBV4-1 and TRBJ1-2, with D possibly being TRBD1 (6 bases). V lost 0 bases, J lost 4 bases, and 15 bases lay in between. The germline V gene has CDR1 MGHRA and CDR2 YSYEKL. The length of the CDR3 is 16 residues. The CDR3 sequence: CASSQEEEGVFYGYTF. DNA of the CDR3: TGCGCCAGCAGCCAAGAAGAAGAGGGGGTTTTCTATGGCTACACCTTC.

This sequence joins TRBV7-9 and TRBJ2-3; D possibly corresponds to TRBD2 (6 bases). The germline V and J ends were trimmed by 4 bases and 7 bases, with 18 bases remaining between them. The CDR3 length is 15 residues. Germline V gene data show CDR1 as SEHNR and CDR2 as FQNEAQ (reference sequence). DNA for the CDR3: TGTGCCAGCAGCTCTAGGACTAAACTTAGACATACGCAGTATTTT. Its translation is CASSSRTKLRHTQYF.

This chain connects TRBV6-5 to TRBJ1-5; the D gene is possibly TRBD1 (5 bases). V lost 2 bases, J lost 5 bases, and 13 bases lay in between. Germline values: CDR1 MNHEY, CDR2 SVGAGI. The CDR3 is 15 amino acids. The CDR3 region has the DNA TGTGCCAGCAGTTACGTGAAGGGAGGGGATCAGCCCCAGCATTTT. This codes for CASSYVKGGDQPQHF.

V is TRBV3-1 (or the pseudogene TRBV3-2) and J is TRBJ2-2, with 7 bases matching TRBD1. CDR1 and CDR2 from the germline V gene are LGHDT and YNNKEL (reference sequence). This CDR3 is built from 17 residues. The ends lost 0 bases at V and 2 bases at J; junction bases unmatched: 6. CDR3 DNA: TGTGCCAGCAGCCAAGATCGAGGGACAGTTAACACCGGGGAGCTGTTTTTT. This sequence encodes CASSQDRGTVNTGELFF.